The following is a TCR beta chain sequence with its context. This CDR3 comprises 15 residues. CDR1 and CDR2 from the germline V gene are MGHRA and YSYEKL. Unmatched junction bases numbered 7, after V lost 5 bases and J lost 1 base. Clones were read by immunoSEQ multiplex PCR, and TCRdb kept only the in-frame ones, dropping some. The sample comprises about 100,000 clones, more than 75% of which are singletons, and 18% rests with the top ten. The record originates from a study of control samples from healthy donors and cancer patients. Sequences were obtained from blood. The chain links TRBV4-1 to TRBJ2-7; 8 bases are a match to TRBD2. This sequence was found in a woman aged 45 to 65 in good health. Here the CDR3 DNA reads TGCGCCAGCAGCGAAGCAGCGGGAGTATCCTACGAGCAGTACGTC. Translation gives CASSEAAGVSYEQYV.